The 30 T cell receptor beta chains given below trace back to one sample, sequenced in a study of naive and memory T cell subsets. Whole-study results and caveats: A few larger clonotypes appeared in naive repertoires, especially CD8, possibly memory cells re-expressing CD45RA.

Antigens of these TCRs are unknown. An equimolar mix of two oligonucleotides served as the beta constant-region primer for TRBC1 and TRBC2. Four rounds of PCR amplified the ligated cDNA using nested alpha and beta constant-region primers plus SP2. MiXCR, run by TCRdb on the UMI-ligation and nested PCR reads, gives a single entry per CDR3 protein. The repertoire holds about 150,000 distinct CDR3 sequences, roughly 22% seen once, with 0.1% to 0.11% in the top ten. The sample comprised naive CD4+ T cells from blood. The origin of the receptors is a human donor in good health.

The chain combines TRBV12-3 or TRBV12-4 with TRBJ1-1; unclear D gene. The CDR3 loop spans 14 amino acids. V shed 5 bases and J shed 10 bases, with 20 bases lying between them. CDR3 nucleotide sequence: TGTGCCAGCAGTCCCTGGACGTCCCCCGGCGGAGCTTTCTTT. Residues: CASSPWTSPGGAFF.

This clonotype was observed many times. V gene TRBV20-1 combines with J gene TRBJ2-7; 8 bases are a match to TRBD2. Trimming removed 4 bases from V and 2 bases from J; junction bases left unmatched: 7. CDR1 is DFQATT, CDR2 SNEGSKA, per germline (reference sequence). The CDR3 runs to 14 residues. The CDR3 DNA sequence: TGCAGTGCTATAAACCTAGCGGGCCCCTACGAGCAGTACTTC. This sequence encodes CSAINLAGPYEQYF.

V is TRBV15 and J is TRBJ1-5; no clear D gene. Trimming removed 0 bases from V and 4 bases from J, with 7 bases in between. Germline V lookup: CDR1 LNHNV, CDR2 YYDKDF (reference sequence). The CDR3 loop spans 14 amino acids. CDR3 nucleotide sequence: TGTGCCACCAGCAGAGATCCGGGGAATCAGCCCCAGCATTTT. Residues: CATSRDPGNQPQHF.

This clonotype was seen a few times. The V and J genes are TRBV15 and TRBJ2-7; 12 positions match TRBD2. With V trimmed by 0 bases and J by 2 bases, 11 bases remained unmatched. CDR1 LNHNV and CDR2 YYDKDF come from the germline V gene (reference sequence). The CDR3 extends over 19 amino acids. CDR3 loop: CATSRDLRLAGGLAYEQYF. CDR3 nucleotides: TGTGCCACCAGCAGAGATTTAAGGCTAGCGGGAGGGCTCGCCTACGAGCAGTACTTC. The entire variable domain, with the rest obtained from reference TRBV15 and TRBJ2-7, is as follows: DAMVIQNPRYQVTQFGKPVTLSCSQTLNHNVMYWYQQKSSQAPKLLFHYYDKDFNNEADTPDNFQSRRPNTSFCFLDIRSPGLGDTAMYLCATSRDLRLAGGLAYEQYFGPGTRLTVT.

This chain uses TRBV30 with TRBJ1-1, with TRBD1 identical over 8 bases. This CDR3 comprises 14 residues. Germline V gives CDR1 GTSNPN, CDR2 SVGIG (reference sequence). V shed 5 bases and J 0 bases; nucleotides not matched to a gene: 5. CDR3 in amino acids: CAWARQGMNTEAFF. The CDR3 coding sequence is TGTGCCTGGGCCCGACAGGGGATGAACACTGAAGCTTTCTTT.

This clonotype was picked up many times. The chain joins TRBV12-3 or TRBV12-4 to TRBJ2-3, with D perhaps matching TRBD1 (5 bases). V lost 6 bases and J 1 base, leaving 11 bases between the germline ends. The CDR3 spans 14 residues. CDR3 protein: CASSQGVRTDTQYF. The CDR3 DNA follows: TGTGCCAGCAGCCAAGGGGTCCGCACAGATACGCAGTATTTT.

This clonotype was counted between two and nine times. V usage is TRBV20-1 and J usage is TRBJ2-5; 7 bases match TRBD2. Germline CDR1 reads DFQATT; CDR2 reads SNEGSKA (reference sequence). This CDR3 has 15 amino acids. The J segment lost 1 base and the V segment lost 0 bases, leaving 5 bases of the junction unmatched. The CDR3 bases are TGCAGTGCTAGAGATCCGGGGACTACCCAAGAGACCCAGTACTTC. Protein: CSARDPGTTQETQYF.

A few counts support this clonotype. This chain links TRBV6-2 or TRBV6-3 with TRBJ2-7, with a tentative D call TRBD2 (5 bases). In germline, CDR1 is MNHEY, CDR2 SVGEGT. Trimming shortened V by 0 bases and J by 7 bases, and 7 bases separated the two germline ends. This CDR3 has 12 amino acids. CDR3 region: CASSYSRREQYF. The CDR3 coding sequence is TGTGCCAGCAGTTACTCTCGGAGGGAGCAGTACTTC.

Concerning this clonotype itself: The germline gene is not matched at one end of the junction; a read error may be the cause. The chain has TRBV28 and TRBJ2-5; D unclear. The V gene's germline CDR1 is MDHEN and CDR2 SYDVKM. The CDR3 has 11 residues. The CDR3 DNA reads as TGTGCCGGCAGTTTAAGGGAGACCCAGTACTTC. Protein: CAGSLRETQYF.

This clonotype was counted a few times. This sequence joins TRBV7-2 and TRBJ2-3, with D possibly being TRBD2 (5 bases). Germline assignment: CDR1 SGHTA and CDR2 FQGNSA. V lost 7 bases and J lost 0, with 11 bases in between. The CDR3 is 14 amino acids. Here the CDR3 DNA reads TGTGCCAGCACCCGGACTCGGAGCACAGATACGCAGTATTTT. It yields the protein CASTRTRSTDTQYF.

Concerning this clonotype itself: This may be a read error: a much more frequent sequence differs by one nucleotide. The chain has TRBV7-9 and TRBJ2-7, with TRBD2 matching over 10 bases. V dropped 5 bases and J dropped 9; count of bases not matched to a gene: 7. The germline V gene encodes CDR1 SEHNR and CDR2 FQNEAQ (reference sequence). The CDR3 is made up of 13 amino acids. The CDR3 coding sequence is TGTGCCAGCAGCCCGCCTAGCGGGAGAAGGCAGTACTTC. Translation gives CASSPPSGRRQYF. Together with reference TRBV7-9 and TRBJ2-7, the CDR3 gives the full variable domain: DTGVSQNPRHKITKRGQNVTFRCDPISEHNRLYWYRQTLGQGPEFLTYFQNEAQLEKSRLLSDRFSAERPKGSFSTLEIQRTEQGDSAMYLCASSPPSGRRQYFGPGTRLTVT.

This chain joins TRBV9 and TRBJ2-6, with D perhaps given as TRBD1 or TRBD2 (5 bases each). The CDR3 is 19 amino acids. Germline V gives CDR1 SGDLS, CDR2 YYNGEE. V dropped 0 bases and J dropped 0 bases, with 16 bases sitting between them. CDR3: CASSVDVGPQSSGANVLTF. For the CDR3, the DNA is TGTGCCAGCAGCGTAGACGTGGGACCCCAGAGCTCTGGGGCCAACGTCCTGACTTTC.

This clonotype was picked up many times. The chain is built from TRBV28 and TRBJ2-6; 7 nucleotides line up with TRBD1. Germline V gene lookup returns CDR1 MDHEN and CDR2 SYDVKM. After removal of 5 bases from V and 0 bases from J, the junction contained 4 bases not matched to a gene. The CDR3 sequence is 16 residues long. For the CDR3, the DNA is TGTGCCAGCAGTCGACAGGGCAGCTCTGGGGCCAACGTCCTGACTTTC. As protein: CASSRQGSSGANVLTF.

This clonotype was seen a few times. The chain uses TRBV7-2 and TRBJ2-3, with 9 bases aligning to TRBD2. Unmatched junction bases numbered 16, after V lost 2 bases and J lost 1 base. The length of the CDR3 is 20 residues. Germline V gives CDR1 SGHTA, CDR2 FQGNSA. The CDR3 nucleotides are TGTGCCAGCAGCTTATCAGCGGGAGGAACCTTACCCCGTGGCACAGATACGCAGTATTTT. Protein product: CASSLSAGGTLPRGTDTQYF.

This sequence joins TRBV7-9 and TRBJ1-2; 8 bases are a match to TRBD1. There are 14 residues in the CDR3. Germline assignment: CDR1 SEHNR and CDR2 FQNEAQ (reference sequence). Unmatched junction bases numbered 3, after V lost 2 bases and J lost 4 bases. The CDR3 nucleotides are TGTGCCAGCAGCTTATTCGGGACAGGCTATGGCTACACCTTC. This encodes CASSLFGTGYGYTF.

A few counts support this clonotype. The chain carries TRBV20-1 and TRBJ2-7; the match to TRBD2 covers 9 bases. CDR1 and CDR2 from the germline V gene are DFQATT and SNEGSKA (reference sequence). Losses at the gene ends were 6 bases for V and 3 bases for J; bases not matched to a gene: 3. There are 12 residues in the CDR3. CDR3 in amino acids: CSARGRDYEQYF. CDR3 coding DNA: TGCAGTGCCCGCGGGAGGGACTACGAGCAGTACTTC.

This clonotype was seen more than once but under ten times. The chain employs TRBV10-3 and TRBJ2-7, with D possibly TRBD1 on 6 matching bases. The CDR3 has 17 amino acids. The germline V and J ends were trimmed by 2 bases and 1 base, with 18 bases remaining between them. The germline CDR1 and CDR2 sequences are ENHRY and SYGVKD. The DNA for the CDR3 is TGTGCCATCAGTGAGACCCTCACAGGGTCTAATTCCTACGAGCAGTACTTC. Translating it yields CAISETLTGSNSYEQYF.

This clonotype has a handful of counts. The chain uses TRBV7-2 and TRBJ1-1; no clear D. This CDR3 contains 11 residues. V lost 2 bases, J lost 8 bases, and 6 bases lay in between. Germline V gene sequence: CDR1 SGHTA, CDR2 FQGNSA. DNA for the CDR3: TGTGCCAGCAGCTTATTACTAGAAGCTTTCTTT. The encoded protein is CASSLLLEAFF.

V gene TRBV5-1 combines with J gene TRBJ2-7; 10 bases are shared with TRBD2. V trimming: 0 bases; J trimming: 3 bases; junction bases outside the gene matches: 9. This CDR3 has 17 amino acids. Germline V gene lookup returns CDR1 SGHRS and CDR2 YFSETQ. The chain's CDR3 is CASSLGLAGDRFYEQYF. CDR3 bases: TGCGCCAGCAGCTTGGGTCTAGCGGGAGATAGGTTCTACGAGCAGTACTTC. The full variable domain, with the rest looked up from reference TRBV5-1 and TRBJ2-7, is KAGVTQTPRYLIKTRGQQVTLSCSPISGHRSVSWYQQTPGQGLQFLFEYFSETQRNKGNFPGRFSGRQFSNSRSEMNVSTLELGDSALYLCASSLGLAGDRFYEQYFGPGTRLTVT.

This chain joins TRBV20-1 and TRBJ2-1, with D unclear. Between the trimmed V and J ends, which lost 2 bases and 3 bases, there was a span of 14 bases. In germline, CDR1 is DFQATT, CDR2 SNEGSKA (reference sequence). This CDR3 is 15 amino acids long. The CDR3 DNA reads as TGCAGTGCTAGATACCCCAGGAATTTCTACAATGAGCAGTTCTTC. It encodes CSARYPRNFYNEQFF.

This clonotype was counted at least ten times. The CDR3 protein is CSVVWLAGLADTQYF. As DNA, the CDR3 is TGCAGCGTTGTGTGGCTAGCGGGACTGGCAGATACGCAGTATTTT. V is TRBV29-1 and J is TRBJ2-3; 9 bases fit TRBD2. Germline V gene sequence: CDR1 SQVTM, CDR2 ANQGSEA. J lost 4 bases, V lost 4 bases, and 9 bases had no gene match. There are 15 residues in the CDR3.

This clonotype turned up a few times. The rearrangement joins TRBV29-1 to TRBJ1-1, with 8 positions matching TRBD1. The CDR3 runs to 12 residues. Per the germline V gene, CDR1 is SQVTM and CDR2 is ANQGSEA. J gave up 2 bases and V 7 bases, and 3 bases lay outside the gene matches. CDR3 residues: CSAGTGNTEAFF. CDR3 nucleotide sequence: TGCAGCGCCGGGACAGGTAACACTGAAGCTTTCTTT.

This clonotype was seen a few times. The CDR3 bases are TGTGCCAGCAGCTATTCGGGGAGCACTGAAGCTTTCTTT. It encodes CASSYSGSTEAFF. The J gene is TRBJ1-1, the V gene TRBV7-9; D call uncertain. V lost 4 bases to trimming and J lost 4 bases, with 10 bases between them. Germline CDR1 and CDR2: SEHNR and FQNEAQ (reference sequence). The CDR3 extends over 13 amino acids.

This clonotype was seen a few times. The chain uses TRBV5-6 and TRBJ2-7; D gene unclear. The CDR3 has 13 amino acids. V shed 2 bases and J shed 3 bases, with 9 bases lying between them. Per the germline V gene, CDR1 is SGHDT and CDR2 is YYEEEE. CDR3 sequence: CASSLGQYYEQYF. The CDR3 bases are TGTGCCAGCAGCTTAGGGCAGTACTACGAGCAGTACTTC.

Worth noting for this clonotype: This may arise from a read error, as a much more abundant clone is one base away. This sequence joins TRBV11-2 and TRBJ2-1, with D maybe TRBD1 (5 bases). Looked up from germline, CDR1 is SGHAT and CDR2 is FQNNGV. This CDR3 contains 14 residues. The CDR3 nucleotides are TGTGTCAGCAGCTTGGCAACAGGAATGAATGAGCAGTTCTTC. It translates to CVSSLATGMNEQFF.

This clonotype showed up just a few times. The V and J genes are TRBV4-1 and TRBJ2-2, with unresolved D. CDR1 and CDR2 from the germline V gene are MGHRA and YSYEKL. V lost 0 bases to trimming and J lost 6 bases, with 11 bases between them. The CDR3 totals 15 residues. The CDR3 bases are TGCGCCAGCAGCCAAGAGGAGCCCTTTCCCGGGGAGCTGTTTTTT. The encoded protein is CASSQEEPFPGELFF.

This clonotype was recorded many times. The chain links TRBV11-2 to TRBJ2-1, with TRBD2 identical over 7 bases. Germline V lookup: CDR1 SGHAT, CDR2 FQNNGV. The J segment lost 1 base and the V segment lost 4 bases, leaving 13 bases of the junction unmatched. The CDR3 runs 18 residues. This chain's CDR3 is CASSSRREVFQSYNEQFF. The CDR3, as DNA: TGTGCCAGCAGCTCGCGCCGGGAGGTTTTTCAGTCCTACAATGAGCAGTTCTTC.

The chain links TRBV18 to TRBJ2-5; D gene uncertain. CDR1 and CDR2 (germline): KGHSH, LQKENI. Trimming left V 5 bases short and J 4 bases short, with 14 bases between. The CDR3 consists of 14 residues. Here the CDR3 reads CASSAYGPGETQYF. The CDR3, as DNA: TGTGCCAGCTCAGCCTATGGTCCGGGAGAGACCCAGTACTTC.

The rearrangement links TRBV5-1 to TRBJ2-1; 7 bases match TRBD1. Germline assignment: CDR1 SGHRS and CDR2 YFSETQ. The CDR3 contains 13 residues. The J segment lost 9 bases and the V segment lost 7 bases, leaving 10 bases of the junction unmatched. CDR3 in DNA: TGCGCCAGCTCCCGGGACAGCCCGTCTGAGCAGTTCTTC. This translates into CASSRDSPSEQFF.

The sample holds a few counts of this clonotype. The V call is TRBV27, the J call TRBJ1-2, with 7 bases identical to TRBD1. Losses at the gene ends were 5 bases for V and 4 bases for J; bases not matched to a gene: 13. CDR3 length: 16 amino acids. The germline CDR1 and CDR2 sequences are MNHEY and SMNVEV (reference sequence). Here the CDR3 reads CASSPYSDRPLYGYTF. CDR3 DNA: TGTGCCAGCAGTCCCTATTCGGACAGGCCTCTCTATGGCTACACCTTC.